This T cell receptor (beta chain) was captured in a study of shared clonotypes between healthy human individuals. Study results and limitations: The authors expected sequencing depth to affect clonotype sharing among donors. Non-shared clonotypes displayed generation probabilities falling below those of clonotypes present in all four donors.

Between the trimmed V and J ends, which lost 4 bases and 2 bases, there was a span of 15 bases. The germline V gene has CDR1 SGHDT and CDR2 YYEEEE. The CDR3 extends over 16 amino acids. Worth noting for this clone: Its matching antigen is unknown.

TCRdb's table, derived via immunoSEQ multiplex PCR, lists solely in-frame clones and lacks some. The sample lists about 1.5 million clones, approximately 98% occurring once. Sequencing used naive CD4+ T cells sorted from blood. Subset denoted: CD45RA+ positively selected. The sequence was collected from a man aged 25 to 40 in good health. The rearrangement uses TRBV5-6 and TRBJ2-2; maybe TRBD1 (7 bases). The CDR3 region is CASSPTGRINTGELFF. In nucleotides, the CDR3 is TGTGCCAGCAGCCCGACAGGGAGGATCAACACCGGGGAGCTGTTTTTT.